This TCR beta chain was retrieved from a study of OX40 agonist ivuxolimab in advanced cancers. Study as a whole: It was ivuxolimab, an agonistic anti-OX40 (CD134) antibody, that patients were treated with. Each dose-escalation patient presented with hepatocellular carcinoma, melanoma, renal cell or head and neck cancer. Anti-PD-1, anti-PD-L1 or anti-CTLA-4 therapy given earlier was allowed, and about 38% had some. Study-level results: Relative to CD4+, CD8+ T cells held more expanded clones on average.

TCRdb's table, derived via immunoSEQ multiplex PCR, lists solely in-frame clones and lacks some. The sample lists roughly 70,000 clones; about 88% were seen once. With regard to this clone: Its target is not known.

Germline values: CDR1 SEHNR, CDR2 FQNEAQ (reference sequence). V was pared by 6 bases and J by 5 bases, with 5 bases of the junction left unmatched. This CDR3 contains 13 residues. The sequences come from CD4+ or CD8+ T cells sorted from blood, collected in a trial of the OX40 agonist ivuxolimab. The source is an adult with an advanced solid tumor such as melanoma, head and neck, liver or kidney cancer. The chain is built from TRBV7-9 and TRBJ2-7, with 9 bases that match TRBD1. CDR3 nucleotide sequence: TGTGCCAGCAGTTTTAGACAGGGGGACGAGCAGTACTTC. Encoded protein: CASSFRQGDEQYF.